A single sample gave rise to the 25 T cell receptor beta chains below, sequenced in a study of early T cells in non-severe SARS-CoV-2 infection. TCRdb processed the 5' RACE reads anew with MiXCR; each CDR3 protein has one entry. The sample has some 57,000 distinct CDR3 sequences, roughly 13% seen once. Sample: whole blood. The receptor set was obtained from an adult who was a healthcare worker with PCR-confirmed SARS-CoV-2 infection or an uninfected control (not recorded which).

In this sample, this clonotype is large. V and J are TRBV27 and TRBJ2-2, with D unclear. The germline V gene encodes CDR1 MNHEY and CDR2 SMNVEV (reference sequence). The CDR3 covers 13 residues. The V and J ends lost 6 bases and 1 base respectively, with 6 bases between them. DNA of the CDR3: TGTGCCAGCAGCAAGGAGAACACCGGGGAGCTGTTTTTT. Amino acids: CASSKENTGELFF.

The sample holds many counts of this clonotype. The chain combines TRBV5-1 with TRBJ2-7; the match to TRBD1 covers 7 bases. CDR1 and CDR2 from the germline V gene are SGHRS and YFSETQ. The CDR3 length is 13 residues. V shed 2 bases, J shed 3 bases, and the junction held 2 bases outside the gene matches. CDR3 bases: TGCGCCAGCAGCTTAAGGGACAGCTACGAGCAGTACTTC. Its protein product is CASSLRDSYEQYF.

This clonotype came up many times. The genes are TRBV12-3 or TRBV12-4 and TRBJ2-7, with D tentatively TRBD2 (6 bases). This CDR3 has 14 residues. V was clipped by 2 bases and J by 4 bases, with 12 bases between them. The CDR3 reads CASSLSGEGYEQYF. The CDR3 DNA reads TGTGCCAGCAGTTTATCGGGGGAAGGGTACGAGCAGTACTTC.

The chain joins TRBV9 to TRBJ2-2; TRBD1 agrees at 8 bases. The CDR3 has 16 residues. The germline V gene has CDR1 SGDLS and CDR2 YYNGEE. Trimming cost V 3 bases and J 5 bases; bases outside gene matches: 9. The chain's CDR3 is CASSDRGTGATGELFF. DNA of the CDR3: TGTGCCAGCAGCGACCGAGGGACAGGTGCTACCGGGGAGCTGTTTTTT.

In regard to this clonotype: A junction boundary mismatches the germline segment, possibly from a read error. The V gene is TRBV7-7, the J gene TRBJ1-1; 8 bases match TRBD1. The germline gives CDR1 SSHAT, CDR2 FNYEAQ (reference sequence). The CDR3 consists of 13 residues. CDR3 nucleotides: TGTGCTAGCAGCTTAGACAGGGGCACTGAAGCTTTCTTT. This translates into CASSLDRGTEAFF.

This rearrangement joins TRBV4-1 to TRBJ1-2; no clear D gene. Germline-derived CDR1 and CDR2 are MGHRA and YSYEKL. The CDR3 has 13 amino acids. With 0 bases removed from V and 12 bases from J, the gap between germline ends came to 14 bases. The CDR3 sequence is CASSQDLNTRNTF. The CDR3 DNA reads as TGCGCCAGCAGCCAAGATCTGAACACTCGAAACACCTTC.

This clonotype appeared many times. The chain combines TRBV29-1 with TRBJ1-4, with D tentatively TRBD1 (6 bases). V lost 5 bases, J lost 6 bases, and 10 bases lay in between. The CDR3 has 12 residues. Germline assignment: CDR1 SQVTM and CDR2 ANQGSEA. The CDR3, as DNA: TGCAGCGTTTGCAGGGGTGATGAAAAACTGTTTTTT. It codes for CSVCRGDEKLFF.

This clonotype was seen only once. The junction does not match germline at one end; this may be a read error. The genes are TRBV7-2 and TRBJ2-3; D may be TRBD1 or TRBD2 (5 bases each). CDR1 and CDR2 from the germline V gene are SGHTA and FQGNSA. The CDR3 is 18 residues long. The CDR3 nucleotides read TGTGCCGGCAGCTTCCGAGAGGGACCCCGTTATAGGACGGGTACGCAGTATTTT. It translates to CAGSFREGPRYRTGTQYF. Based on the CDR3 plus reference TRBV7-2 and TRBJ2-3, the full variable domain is GAGVSQSPSNKVTEKGKDVELRCDPISGHTALYWYRQSLGQGLEFLIYFQGNSAPDKSGLPSDRFSAERTGGSVSTLTIQRTQQEDSAVYLCAGSFREGPRYRTGTQYFGPGTRLTVL.

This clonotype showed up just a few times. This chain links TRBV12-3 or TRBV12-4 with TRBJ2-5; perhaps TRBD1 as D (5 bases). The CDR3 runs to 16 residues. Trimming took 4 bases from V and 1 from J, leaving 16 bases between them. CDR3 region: CASSSSPDTLQETQYF. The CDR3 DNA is TGTGCCAGCAGTTCCTCCCCGGACACCCTCCAAGAGACCCAGTACTTC.

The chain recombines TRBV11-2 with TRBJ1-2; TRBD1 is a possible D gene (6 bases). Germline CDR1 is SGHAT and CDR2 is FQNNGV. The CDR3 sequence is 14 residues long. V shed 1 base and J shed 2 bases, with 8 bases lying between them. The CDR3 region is CASSLAGGNYGYTF. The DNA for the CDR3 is TGTGCCAGCAGCTTAGCGGGGGGCAACTATGGCTACACCTTC.

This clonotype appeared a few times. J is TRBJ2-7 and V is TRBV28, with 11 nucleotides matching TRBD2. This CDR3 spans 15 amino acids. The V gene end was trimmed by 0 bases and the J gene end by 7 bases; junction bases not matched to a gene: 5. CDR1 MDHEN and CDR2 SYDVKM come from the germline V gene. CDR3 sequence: CASSLWLAGGEEQYF. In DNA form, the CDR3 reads TGTGCCAGCAGTTTATGGCTAGCGGGAGGAGAGGAGCAGTACTTC.

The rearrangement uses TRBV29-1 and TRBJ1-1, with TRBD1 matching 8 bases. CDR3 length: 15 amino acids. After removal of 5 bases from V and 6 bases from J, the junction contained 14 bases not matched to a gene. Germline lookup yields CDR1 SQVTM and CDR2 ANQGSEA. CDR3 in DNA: TGCAGCGTTAGGACAGGGTCGATGTTAAGCTCTGAAGCTTTCTTT. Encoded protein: CSVRTGSMLSSEAFF.

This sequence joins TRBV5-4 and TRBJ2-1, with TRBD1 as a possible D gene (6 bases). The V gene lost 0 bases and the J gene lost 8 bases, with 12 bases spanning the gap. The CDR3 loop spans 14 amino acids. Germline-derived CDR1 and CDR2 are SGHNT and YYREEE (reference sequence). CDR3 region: CASSLGSRGDEQFF. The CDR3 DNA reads TGTGCCAGCAGCTTGGGTAGCAGGGGCGATGAGCAGTTCTTC.

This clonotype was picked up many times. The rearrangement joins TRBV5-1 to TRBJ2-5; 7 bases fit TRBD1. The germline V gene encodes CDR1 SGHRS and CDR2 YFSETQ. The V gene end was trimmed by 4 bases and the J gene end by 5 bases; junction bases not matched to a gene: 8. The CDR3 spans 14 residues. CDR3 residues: CASSLIGGAETQYF. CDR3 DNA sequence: TGCGCCAGCAGCCTCATAGGGGGCGCCGAGACCCAGTACTTC.

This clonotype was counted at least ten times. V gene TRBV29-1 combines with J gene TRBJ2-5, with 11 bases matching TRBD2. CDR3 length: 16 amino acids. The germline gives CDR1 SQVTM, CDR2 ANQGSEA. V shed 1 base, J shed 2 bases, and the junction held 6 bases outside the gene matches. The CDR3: CSVEGRVAGGQETQYF. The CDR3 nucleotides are TGCAGCGTTGAAGGGAGGGTAGCGGGAGGGCAAGAGACCCAGTACTTC.

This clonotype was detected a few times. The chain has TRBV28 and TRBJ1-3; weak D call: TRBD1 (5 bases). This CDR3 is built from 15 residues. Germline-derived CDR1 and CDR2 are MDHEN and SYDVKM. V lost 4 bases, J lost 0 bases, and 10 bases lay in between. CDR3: CASSSGGSSGNTIYF. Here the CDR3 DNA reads TGTGCCAGCAGTTCCGGGGGGAGCTCTGGAAACACCATATATTTT.

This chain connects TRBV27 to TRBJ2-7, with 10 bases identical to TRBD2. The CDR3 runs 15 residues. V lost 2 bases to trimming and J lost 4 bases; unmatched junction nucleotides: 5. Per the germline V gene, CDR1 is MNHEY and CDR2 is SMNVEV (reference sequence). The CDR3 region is CASSLVSGGPYEQYF. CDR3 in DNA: TGTGCCAGCAGTTTAGTTAGCGGGGGGCCTTACGAGCAGTACTTC.

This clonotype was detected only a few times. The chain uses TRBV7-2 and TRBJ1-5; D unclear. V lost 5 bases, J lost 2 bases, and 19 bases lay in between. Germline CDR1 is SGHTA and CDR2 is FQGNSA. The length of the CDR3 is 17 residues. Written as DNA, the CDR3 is TGTGCCAGCAGCCGAACCCCTTCTGGCCTCGGCAATCAGCCCCAGCATTTT. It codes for CASSRTPSGLGNQPQHF. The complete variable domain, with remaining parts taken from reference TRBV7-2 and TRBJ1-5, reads GAGVSQSPSNKVTEKGKDVELRCDPISGHTALYWYRQSLGQGLEFLIYFQGNSAPDKSGLPSDRFSAERTGGSVSTLTIQRTQQEDSAVYLCASSRTPSGLGNQPQHFGDGTRLSIL.

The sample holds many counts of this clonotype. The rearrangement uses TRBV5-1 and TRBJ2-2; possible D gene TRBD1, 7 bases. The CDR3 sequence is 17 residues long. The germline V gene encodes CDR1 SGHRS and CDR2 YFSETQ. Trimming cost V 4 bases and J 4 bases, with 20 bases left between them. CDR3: CASSKTSLSGGTGELFF. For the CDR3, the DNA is TGCGCCAGCAGCAAAACTAGCCTTTCAGGGGGCACCGGGGAGCTGTTTTTT. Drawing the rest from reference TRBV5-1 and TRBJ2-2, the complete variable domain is KAGVTQTPRYLIKTRGQQVTLSCSPISGHRSVSWYQQTPGQGLQFLFEYFSETQRNKGNFPGRFSGRQFSNSRSEMNVSTLELGDSALYLCASSKTSLSGGTGELFFGEGSRLTVL.

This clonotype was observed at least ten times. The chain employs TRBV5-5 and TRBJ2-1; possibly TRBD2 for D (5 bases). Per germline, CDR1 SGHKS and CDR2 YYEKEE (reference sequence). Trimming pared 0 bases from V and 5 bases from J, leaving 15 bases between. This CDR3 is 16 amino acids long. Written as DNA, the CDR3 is TGTGCCAGCAGCTTGGCCCGGGGTGCCCTCGACAATGAGCAGTTCTTC. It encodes CASSLARGALDNEQFF.

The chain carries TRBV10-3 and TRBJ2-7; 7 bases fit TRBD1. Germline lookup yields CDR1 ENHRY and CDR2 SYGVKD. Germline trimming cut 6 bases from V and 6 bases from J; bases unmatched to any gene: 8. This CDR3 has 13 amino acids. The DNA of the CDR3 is TGTGCCATCAGGGGGATGACAGGGACCGAGCAGTACTTC. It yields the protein CAIRGMTGTEQYF.

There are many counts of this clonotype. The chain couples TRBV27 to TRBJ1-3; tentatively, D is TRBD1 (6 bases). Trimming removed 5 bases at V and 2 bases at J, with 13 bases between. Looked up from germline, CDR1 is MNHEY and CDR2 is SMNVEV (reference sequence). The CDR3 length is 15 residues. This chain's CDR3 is CASSPRTVAGNTIYF. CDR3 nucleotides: TGTGCCAGCAGTCCAAGGACAGTGGCTGGAAACACCATATATTTT.

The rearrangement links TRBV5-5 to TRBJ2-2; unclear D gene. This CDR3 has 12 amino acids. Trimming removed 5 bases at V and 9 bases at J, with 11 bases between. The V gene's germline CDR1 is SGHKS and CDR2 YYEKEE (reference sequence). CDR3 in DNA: TGTGCCAGCAGTCGGACGTCTCGGGAGCTGTTTTTT. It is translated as CASSRTSRELFF.

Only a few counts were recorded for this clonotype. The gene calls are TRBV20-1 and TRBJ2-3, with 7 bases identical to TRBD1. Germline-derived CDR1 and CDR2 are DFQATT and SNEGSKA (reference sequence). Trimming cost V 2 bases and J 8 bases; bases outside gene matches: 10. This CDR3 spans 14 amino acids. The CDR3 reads CSARRDRAPATQYF. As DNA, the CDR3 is TGCAGTGCTAGACGGGACAGAGCGCCGGCTACGCAGTATTTT.

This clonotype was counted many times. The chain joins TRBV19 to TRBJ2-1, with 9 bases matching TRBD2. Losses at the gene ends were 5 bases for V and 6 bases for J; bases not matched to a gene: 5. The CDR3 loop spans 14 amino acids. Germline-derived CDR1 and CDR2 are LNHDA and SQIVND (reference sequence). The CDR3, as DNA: TGTGCCAGTAGTTCTAGCGGGGCGCCCAATGAGCAGTTCTTC. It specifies CASSSSGAPNEQFF. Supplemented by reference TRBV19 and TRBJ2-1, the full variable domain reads DGGITQSPKYLFRKEGQNVTLSCEQNLNHDAMYWYRQDPGQGLRLIYYSQIVNDFQKGDIAEGYSVSREKKESFPLTVTSAQKNPTAFYLCASSSSGAPNEQFFGPGTRLTVL.